This T cell receptor beta chain was observed in a study of OX40 agonist ivuxolimab in advanced cancers. Baseline was the first blood sampling point, followed by cycle 4 day 1 and cycle 7 day 1. The germline V gene has CDR1 LGHNA and CDR2 YSLEER. The CDR3 consists of 14 residues. After removal of 1 base from V and 7 bases from J, the junction contained 3 bases not matched to a gene. Only in-frame clones appear in the TCRdb table, and some are missing; sequencing was by immunoSEQ multiplex PCR. The table lists over 55,000 clones, roughly 81% of them singletons. This receptor was identified in an adult with an advanced solid tumor such as melanoma, head and neck, liver or kidney cancer. The sample here was CD4+ or CD8+ T cells sorted from blood, taken in a trial of the OX40 agonist ivuxolimab. The V gene is TRBV4-3, the J gene TRBJ2-5, with 10 positions matching TRBD2. The CDR3 loop is CASSQGAGGGTQYF. CDR3 coding DNA: TGCGCCAGCAGCCAAGGAGCGGGAGGGGGGACCCAGTACTTC.